This TCR beta chain derives from a study of cytomegalovirus exposure and HLA in healthy donors. With regard to this clone: Its specificity is not known.

The CDR3 has 17 amino acids. V gave up 7 bases and J gave up 4 bases; unmatched junction bases: 15. The germline gives CDR1 MDHEN, CDR2 SYDVKM. General study points: The study listed approximately 160 cytomegalovirus-associated TCR beta chains. Analyzed later, most CMV-associated TCR beta chains appeared HLA-restricted. Through in vitro validation, a few CMV-associated chains were shown to be specific for CMV antigens.

Primers for the PCR totalled 60 Vbeta and 13 Jbeta. Repertoires were generated with immunoSEQ multiplex PCR, while TCRdb's copy carries only in-frame clones and drops some. This sample has 110,000 to 150,000 clones, with 84% found just once. The sample consisted of PBMCs. The receptor was isolated from a boy aged 2-15 years in good health and CMV-seronegative. The chain recombines TRBV28 with TRBJ2-1, with 8 bases identical to TRBD1. CDR3 protein: CASTDRGGRGTYNEQFF. CDR3 coding DNA: TGTGCCAGCACCGACAGGGGAGGCAGGGGGACTTACAATGAGCAGTTCTTC.